This T cell receptor (beta chain) emerged from a study of shared clonotypes between healthy human individuals. At the level of the study: Researchers drew samples from a couple of women and a few men aged 18 to 49.

Positive CCR7 selection of CD45RO-negative cells yielded the naive CD8 cells, and terminally differentiated effector memory CD45RA+ cells were excluded. As processed by the authors: Junction-only sequences without quality scores were provided by ImmunoSEQ, so filtering was different. Profiled with immunoSEQ multiplex PCR; TCRdb holds only in-frame clones, not every one. V, J and clone size are taken as reported in that table, and D and trimming were inferred from the DNA itself. The table has about 580,000 clones, roughly 98% seen once. Germline CDR1 is SGHRS and CDR2 is YFSETQ. Trimming took 0 bases from V and 7 from J; bases not matched to a gene: 4. The length of the CDR3 is 14 residues. Comment on this clone: Other DNA variants within this sample encode the same CDR3.

The material sequenced was naive CD8+ T cells sorted from blood. The rearrangement uses TRBV5-1 and TRBJ2-1; 7 bases line up with TRBD1. The source is a man in his thirties or forties in good health. The CDR3 region has the DNA TGCGCCAGCAGCTTGGGACAGGGTGTTAATGAGCAGTTCTTC. It encodes CASSLGQGVNEQFF.